The following is a T cell receptor beta chain sequence with its context. Its antigen is unidentified. Stable hyperthyroidism: no ophthalmopathy progression over 18 months of follow-up. The data originate from a study of T cells in Graves' hyperthyroidism and ophthalmopathy. The wider study: Peripheral blood was collected at initial diagnosis, before any treatment.

The study, taken as a whole, reports: A model of 13 V-J features distinguished ophthalmopathy from stable hyperthyroidism. Most thyroid-expanded clonotypes above 0.001 were also found in blood.

Germline CDR1 reads MNHEY; CDR2 reads SVGEGT. This CDR3 contains 13 residues. V was cut by 7 bases and J by 6 bases, with 13 bases left in between. RNA transcripts provided the source from which TCR beta CDR3 regions were amplified. HTBI primers were used for first-round RT-PCR of the TCR CDR3. Each CDR3 protein is one row after TCRdb ran MiXCR on the multiplex PCR reads. The sample yields some 690,000 distinct CDR3 sequences, around 16% seen once. The chain joins TRBV6-2 or TRBV6-3 to TRBJ1-5; D not resolved. The source is a man between 50 and 59 years old with Graves' hyperthyroidism. Sequenced input: blood. CDR3 sequence reads: CASKASVGQPQHF. CDR3 coding DNA: TGTGCCAGCAAGGCCTCGGTGGGTCAGCCCCAGCATTTT.